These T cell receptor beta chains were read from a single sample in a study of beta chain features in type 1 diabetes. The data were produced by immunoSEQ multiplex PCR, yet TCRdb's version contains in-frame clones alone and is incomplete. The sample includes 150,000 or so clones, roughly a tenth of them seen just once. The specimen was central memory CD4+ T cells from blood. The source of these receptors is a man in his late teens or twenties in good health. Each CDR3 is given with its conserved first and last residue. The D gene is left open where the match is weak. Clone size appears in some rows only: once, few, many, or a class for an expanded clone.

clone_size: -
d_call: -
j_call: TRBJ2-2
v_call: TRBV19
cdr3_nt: TGTGCCAGTACGGGGGTGATCACCGGGGAGCTGTTTTTT
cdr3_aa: CASTGVITGELFF

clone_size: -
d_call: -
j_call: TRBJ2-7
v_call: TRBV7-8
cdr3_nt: TGTGCCAGCAGCTTAAGGGTCCCGAGGGACGAGCAGTACTTC
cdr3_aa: CASSLRVPRDEQYF

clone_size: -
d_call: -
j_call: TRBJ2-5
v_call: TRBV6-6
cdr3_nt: TGTGCCAGCAATAGGGGCCACCAAGAGACCCAGTACTTC
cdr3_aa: CASNRGHQETQYF

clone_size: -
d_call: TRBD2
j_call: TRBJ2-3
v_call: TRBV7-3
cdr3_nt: TGTGCCAGCAGCCACATTAGCGGGGGGTCCACAGATACGCAGTATTTT
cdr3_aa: CASSHISGGSTDTQYF

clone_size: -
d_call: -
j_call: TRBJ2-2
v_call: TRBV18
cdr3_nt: TGTGCCAGCTCACCCATGCAGGGTTTCACCGGGGAGCTGTTTTTT
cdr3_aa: CASSPMQGFTGELFF

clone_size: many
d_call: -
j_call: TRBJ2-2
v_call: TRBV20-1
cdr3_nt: TGCAGTGCTAGGACAGACGGGGAGCTGTTTTTT
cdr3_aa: CSARTDGELFF

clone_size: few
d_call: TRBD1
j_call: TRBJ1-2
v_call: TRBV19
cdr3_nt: TGTGCCAGTAGTCCCATACCCGGACAGGGGTATGGCTACACCTTC
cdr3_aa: CASSPIPGQGYGYTF

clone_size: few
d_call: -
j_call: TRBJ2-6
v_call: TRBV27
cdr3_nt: TGTGCCAGCAGACGTACTCTAGCGAGTGGGGCCAACGTCCTGACTTTC
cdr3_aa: CASRRTLASGANVLTF

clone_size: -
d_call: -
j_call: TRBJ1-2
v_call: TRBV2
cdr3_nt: TGTGCCAGCAGTGTAAACAGTAACTATGGCTACACCTTC
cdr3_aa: CASSVNSNYGYTF

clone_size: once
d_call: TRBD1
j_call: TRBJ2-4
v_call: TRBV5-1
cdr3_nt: TGCGCCAGCAGCTTGACCAACACACAGGGGAAAAACATTCAGTACTTC
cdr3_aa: CASSLTNTQGKNIQYF

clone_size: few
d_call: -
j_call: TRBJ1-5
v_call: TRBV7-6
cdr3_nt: TGTGCCAGCAGCCCACGGCCGGGTCGGGGCAATCAGCCCCAGCATTTT
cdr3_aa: CASSPRPGRGNQPQHF

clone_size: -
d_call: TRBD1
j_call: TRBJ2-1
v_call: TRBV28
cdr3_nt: TGTGCCAGCAGCCGACAGGGGGCGTCCTACAATGAGCAGTTCTTC
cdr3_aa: CASSRQGASYNEQFF

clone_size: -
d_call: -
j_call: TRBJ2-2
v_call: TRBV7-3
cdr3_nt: TGTGCCAGCAGCTCGATGGCCTTTACCGGGGAGCTGTTTTTT
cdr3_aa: CASSSMAFTGELFF

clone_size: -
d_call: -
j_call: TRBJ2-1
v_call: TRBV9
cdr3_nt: TGTGCCAGCACCCAAGGCCTGTCTTTAGGAGCCAATGAGCAGTTCTTC
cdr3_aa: CASTQGLSLGANEQFF

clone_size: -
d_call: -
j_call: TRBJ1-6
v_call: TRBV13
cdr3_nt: TGTGCCAGCAGCGACATTAATTCACCCCTCCACTTT
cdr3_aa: CASSDINSPLHF

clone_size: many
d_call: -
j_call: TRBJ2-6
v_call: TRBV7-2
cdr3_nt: TGTGCCAGCAGCGTACAGGGATTCTCTGGGGCCAACGTCCTGACTTTC
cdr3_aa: CASSVQGFSGANVLTF

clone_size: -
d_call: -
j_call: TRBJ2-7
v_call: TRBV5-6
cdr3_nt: TGTGCCAGCAGCCGTCAGTGGGGCGGGGGCAATGAGCAGTACTTC
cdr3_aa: CASSRQWGGGNEQYF

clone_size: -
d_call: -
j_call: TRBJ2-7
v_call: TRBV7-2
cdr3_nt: TGTGCCAGCAGCTTAGCTCAGTCAGAGCAGTACTTC
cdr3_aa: CASSLAQSEQYF

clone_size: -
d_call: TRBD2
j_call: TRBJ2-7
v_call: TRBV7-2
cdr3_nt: TGTGCCAGCAGCTTTGCTAGCGGGGGGGCGGTCTCCTACGAGCAGTACTTC
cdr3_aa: CASSFASGGAVSYEQYF

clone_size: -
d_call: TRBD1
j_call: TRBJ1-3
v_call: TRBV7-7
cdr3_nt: TGTGCCAGCAGCCCAGGGACAGGCCATGGAAACACCATATATTTT
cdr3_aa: CASSPGTGHGNTIYF

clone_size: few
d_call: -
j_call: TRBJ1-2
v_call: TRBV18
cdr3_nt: TGTGCCAGCTCACCAAGTGTTAGTGGGCCGGATGGCTACACCTTC
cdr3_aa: CASSPSVSGPDGYTF

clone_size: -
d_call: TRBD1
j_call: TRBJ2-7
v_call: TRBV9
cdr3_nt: TGTGCCAGCAGCCCACGACAGGGTACCTACGAGCAGTACTTC
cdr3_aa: CASSPRQGTYEQYF

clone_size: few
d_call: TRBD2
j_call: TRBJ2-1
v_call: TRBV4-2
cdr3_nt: TGTGCCAGCAGCCAAGAGTCCCGGACTAGCGGGAGGAATGAGCAGTTCTTC
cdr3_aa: CASSQESRTSGRNEQFF

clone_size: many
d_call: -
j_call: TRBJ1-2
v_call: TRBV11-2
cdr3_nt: TGTGCCAGCAGCCGGAGCGTAGACTATGGCTACACCTTC
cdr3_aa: CASSRSVDYGYTF

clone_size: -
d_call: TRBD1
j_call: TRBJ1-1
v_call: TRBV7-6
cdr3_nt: TGTGCCAGCAGCGGGACAGGAGACACTGAAGCTTTCTTT
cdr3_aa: CASSGTGDTEAFF

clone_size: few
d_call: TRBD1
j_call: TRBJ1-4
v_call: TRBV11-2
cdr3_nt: TGTGCCAGCAGCCCGTTGACAGGGAATGAAAAACTGTTTTTT
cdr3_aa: CASSPLTGNEKLFF

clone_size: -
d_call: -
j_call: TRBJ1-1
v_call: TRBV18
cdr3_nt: TGTGCCAGCTCACCAGAAGAGACAAACACTGAAGCTTTCTTT
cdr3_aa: CASSPEETNTEAFF

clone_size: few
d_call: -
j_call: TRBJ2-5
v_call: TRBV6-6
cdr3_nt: TGTGCCAGCAGTCGATTAGGCGGACTCGAGACCCAGTACTTC
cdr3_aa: CASSRLGGLETQYF

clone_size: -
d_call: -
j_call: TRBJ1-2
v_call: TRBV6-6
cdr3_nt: TGTGCCAGCAGTTACTCGGGGGGAGACTATGGCTACACCTTC
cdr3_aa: CASSYSGGDYGYTF

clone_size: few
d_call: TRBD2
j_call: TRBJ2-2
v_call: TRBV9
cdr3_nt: TGTGCCAGCAGCAATCAGGGACTAGTTGTGGCCGGGGAGCTGTTTTTT
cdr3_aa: CASSNQGLVVAGELFF

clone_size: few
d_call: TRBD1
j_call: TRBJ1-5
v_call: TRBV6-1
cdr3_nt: TGTGCCAGCAGTGACTACAGGGGGCCTCAGCCCCAGCATTTT
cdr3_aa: CASSDYRGPQPQHF

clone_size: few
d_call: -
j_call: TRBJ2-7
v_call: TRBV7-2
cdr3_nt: TGTGCCAGCAGCCCTTGGGGCGGGGCCGAGCAGTACTTC
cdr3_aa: CASSPWGGAEQYF

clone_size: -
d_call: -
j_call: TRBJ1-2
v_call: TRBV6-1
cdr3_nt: TGTGCCAGCAGTGAAGCGGGGCAGGATTCGGGCTATGGCTACACCTTC
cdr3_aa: CASSEAGQDSGYGYTF

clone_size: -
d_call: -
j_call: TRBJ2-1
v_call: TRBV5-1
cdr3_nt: TGCGCCAGCAGCTTGGAATCCGGGAACCTCAATGAGCAGTTCTTC
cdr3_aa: CASSLESGNLNEQFF

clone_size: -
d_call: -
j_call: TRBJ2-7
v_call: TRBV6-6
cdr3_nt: TGTGCCAGCACCAGACAGTTTGATTACGAGCAGTACTTC
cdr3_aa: CASTRQFDYEQYF

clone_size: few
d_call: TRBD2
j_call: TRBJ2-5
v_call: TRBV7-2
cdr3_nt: TGTGCCAGCAGCTTAGGAAGGGGCGGGGGGGCGGCCGAGACCCAGTACTTC
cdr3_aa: CASSLGRGGGAAETQYF

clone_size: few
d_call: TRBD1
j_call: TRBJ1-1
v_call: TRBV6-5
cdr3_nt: TGTGCCAGCAGTTCCCCCAGGGGGAGCACTGAAGCTTTCTTT
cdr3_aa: CASSSPRGSTEAFF

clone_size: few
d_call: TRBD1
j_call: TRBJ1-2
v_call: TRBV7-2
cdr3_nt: TGTGCCAGCAGCCCGAAAACAGGGGTCTATGGCTACACCTTC
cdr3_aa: CASSPKTGVYGYTF

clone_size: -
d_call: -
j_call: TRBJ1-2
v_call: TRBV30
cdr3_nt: TGTGCCTGGACTACAGGCTCTAACTATGGCTACACCTTC
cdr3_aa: CAWTTGSNYGYTF

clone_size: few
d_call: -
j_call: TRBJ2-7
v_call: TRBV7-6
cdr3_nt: TGTGCCAGCAGCCCCCTATCACAGGCCTCCTACGAGCAGTACTTC
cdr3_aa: CASSPLSQASYEQYF